The subject of this entry is one TCR beta chain. This clone was seen at least ten times. Its antigen has not been determined. The read comes to an end 3 residues before the CDR3 does, leaving the germline J gene to fill in the end. For sequencing input, CVID and control samples contributed equivalent amounts of genomic DNA. For every sample, a 60 bp segment covering the rearranged TCRbeta CDR3 region was amplified and then sequenced. The immunoSEQ assay, a bias-corrected multiplex PCR combined with high-throughput sequencing, was used for TCRbeta amplification. Under the source paper's analysis protocol: Every unique nucleotide sequence counted as a clone and was annotated with V, D and J genes, copy number and frequency. Sequences were labeled productive if in frame, and non-productive if out of frame or containing stop codons. Clonality was calculated from Shannon's entropy as previously described. The predicted amino acid sequences of productive clones were used to derive mean CDR3 Kyte-Doolittle hydropathy. Hierarchical clustering of scaled V gene usage was performed with the R hclust function using Manhattan distance and complete linkage. Clone sharing by CDR3 amino acid sequence was assessed by resampling 12 repertoires per group over 100 rounds. The repertoires were searched for around 70 published EBV-specific and fewer than 250 published CMV-specific TCRbeta sequences. Analysis left out a couple of CVID samples that produced under 10,000 sequences, so 40 to 50 CVID repertoires remained. TCRdb mirrors the immuneACCESS table, restricted to in-frame sequences. Some clones are absent from its copies; in checked studies, under half trace to an unresolved V gene, and the reason for the others is unknown. Clonal size and the V and J genes are those of that table, whereas D and trimming came from the DNA. For this sample the table reports about 60,000 clones, with no clone seen just once. The ten largest account for around 1.6% of the sample.

Both CVID patients and healthy controls were predominantly of Caucasian heritage. Heparinized peripheral whole blood samples of about 5 to 8 ml were collected from each donor. TCRbeta CDR3 repertoires were sequenced from genomic DNA of adults with common variable immune deficiency (CVID) and healthy adult controls. The control group was made up of around 22 healthy adult volunteers (approximately ten male and some 12 female) whose ages ranged from roughly 23 to 70 years, with a mean age of 34. To isolate peripheral blood mononuclear cells, diluted blood was subjected to density centrifugation over Hypaque 1077 or Ficoll-Paque. Genomic DNA was obtained from unsorted mononuclear cells using either Qiagen column purification or a centrifugation-based method. This record belongs to a study of T cell clonality in common variable immunodeficiency (dated by TCRdb to between 2015 and 2016). The investigation overall reported the following: Patient heterogeneity within the CVID cohort put limits on correlating repertoire features with clinical complications. CVID TCRbeta sequences reportedly showed fewer deletions and N-nucleotide insertions and lacked highly modified clones with 13 or more V deletions. TCRbeta clonality was higher in CVID subjects than in healthy controls (t-test p = 0.018), and the increase was most characteristic of about a third of subjects. Healthy controls shared more TCRbeta clones with each other than CVID subjects shared among themselves (p < 0.0001). Despite equal DNA input, controls averaged roughly 80,000 unique sequences per sample versus about 30,000 in CVID samples. It was noted by the authors that sequencing of the repertoires of T cell subpopulations would be needed to clarify the cause of the increased clonality in CVID.

Including cysteine and phenylalanine, the CDR3 has 15 amino acids. Part of the CDR3 DNA is given, 36 bases translated from base 1. CDR1 and CDR2 are drawn from the germline V gene: SNHLY, FYNNEI. At the junction V is shortened by 11 bases and J by 1 base, with 20 bases in between. Sequences were obtained from peripheral blood mononuclear cells. This receptor chain uses TRBV2 and TRBJ1-1, with TRBD1 tentatively as D gene (5 bases match). The TCR was taken from a person aged 18 to 69 in good health. This receptor has the CDR3 CAGSAPGVPNTEAFF. The covered CDR3 bases are TGTGCCGGATCCGCGCCGGGGGTTCCGAACACTGAA.